The rows below give T cell receptor beta chains drawn from one sample of a study of monozygotic twins with inflammatory bowel disease. With the 5' RACE reads reprocessed, TCRdb shows one record per CDR3 protein and no DNA. The sample totals approximately 330,000 distinct CDR3 sequences. Specimen: blood. The receptor set was obtained from a human donor with ulcerative colitis or Crohn's disease, or a healthy co-twin of an affected twin (not recorded which). The CDR3 runs from the conserved cysteine through the conserved F or W.

V,J,CDR3
TRBV11-2,TRBJ2-7,CASSLQGGAYEQYF
TRBV18,TRBJ1-1,CASSRVGGSNTEAFF
TRBV5-1,TRBJ1-2,CASSLAGGDSRYTF
TRBV7-8,TRBJ2-1,CASRGDRGPYNGQFF
TRBV19,TRBJ2-2,CASLRSPRGELFF
TRBV11-2,TRBJ2-1,CASDLSSYNEQFF
TRBV28,TRBJ2-5,CASSATGTQYF
TRBV12-3/TRBV12-4,TRBJ2-3,CASSAQRFISDTQYF
TRBV5-4,TRBJ2-2,CASSPRLGGDTGELFF
TRBV20-1,TRBJ2-5,CSATQTSFGTQYF